Listed below are T cell receptor beta chains from one sample, sequenced in a study of vaccination and CD4 T cells after COVID-19. Each CDR3 protein gets one entry after TCRdb re-called the PCR reads with MiXCR. The repertoire includes fewer than 20,000 distinct CDR3 sequences, about half of them detected once, and about 16% sits in the top ten. Antigens for these TCRs are unknown. This specimen consisted of CD4+ T cells from blood, cultured in vitro, obtained before SARS-CoV-2 vaccination. The source is a human donor who had recovered from COVID-19. Each CDR3 is given with its conserved first and last residue. The D gene is left open where the match is weak. Size values are once, few and many counts, or a class for expanded clones, and some rows have none.

D gene	clone size	V gene	J gene	CDR3 DNA	CDR3 protein
TRBD1	NA	TRBV6-1	TRBJ2-5	TGTGCCAGCAGCCGACAGGGGGGCGAGACCCAGTACTTC	CASSRQGGETQYF
NA	once	TRBV12-3/TRBV12-4	TRBJ2-3	TGTGCCAGCAGTTTTTCTGGCGGGGATACGCAGTATTTT	CASSFSGGDTQYF
TRBD2	few	TRBV15	TRBJ2-7	TGTGCCACCAGCAGGGCCGGGACTAACTACGAGCAGTACTTC	CATSRAGTNYEQYF
TRBD2	NA	TRBV4-2	TRBJ2-7	TGTGCCAGCAGCCAAGATTGGACTAGTGTCGCCTACGAGCAGTACTTC	CASSQDWTSVAYEQYF
NA	few	TRBV7-2	TRBJ2-2	TGTGCCAGCAGCTTACAGACAACCGGGGAGCTGTTTTTT	CASSLQTTGELFF
NA	few	TRBV7-6	TRBJ2-1	TGTGCCAGCAGCTTATACGAGGGGAGCTCCTACAATGAGCAGTTCTTC	CASSLYEGSSYNEQFF
NA	NA	TRBV7-2	TRBJ1-3	TGTGCCAGCAGCTTAGAATCGGGGGTAGGAAACACCATATATTTT	CASSLESGVGNTIYF
TRBD2	NA	TRBV5-4	TRBJ2-2	TGTGCCAGCAGCTCTTCCCCTAACCTGGGACTAGCGGGAGGGGCCGGGGAGCTGTTTTTT	CASSSSPNLGLAGGAGELFF
TRBD2	NA	TRBV29-1	TRBJ2-3	TGCAGCGTTGATAGGCTAGCGGGAGTAGGAGATACGCAGTATTTT	CSVDRLAGVGDTQYF
TRBD1	few	TRBV27	TRBJ1-5	TGTGCCAGCAGAGTACAGGGGGCTAGCAATCAGCCCCAGCATTTT	CASRVQGASNQPQHF
NA	NA	TRBV24-1	TRBJ2-1	TGTGCCACCAGTGATTCAGTCGGGCATGAGCAGTTCTTC	CATSDSVGHEQFF
NA	NA	TRBV5-6	TRBJ1-6	TGTGCCAGCAGCTTAGTAGGGTTTGATTCACCCCTCCACTTT	CASSLVGFDSPLHF
NA	NA	TRBV6-1	TRBJ1-5	TGTGCCAGCAGTAGGCTTGGCAATCAGCCCCAGCATTTT	CASSRLGNQPQHF
TRBD1	NA	TRBV2	TRBJ1-1	TGTGCCAGCTCAGGACAGGGGAGCTCTGAAGCTTTCTTT	CASSGQGSSEAFF
TRBD1	once	TRBV7-9	TRBJ2-2	TGTGCCAGCAGCCGCTGGACAGGGGGTCTAGGGGAGCTGTTTTTT	CASSRWTGGLGELFF
NA	NA	TRBV19	TRBJ2-2	TGTGCCAGCGGACCGCCGAACACCGGGGAGCTGTTTTTT	CASGPPNTGELFF
NA	NA	TRBV4-1	TRBJ2-4	TGCGCCAGCAGCCAAGGAATTGCTCGCCTAGCCAAAAACATTCAGTACTTC	CASSQGIARLAKNIQYF
TRBD1	NA	TRBV28	TRBJ1-6	TGTGCCAGCAACGATCCCCGTTGGACAGGCAATTCACCCCTCCACTTT	CASNDPRWTGNSPLHF
NA	NA	TRBV7-2	TRBJ2-2	TGTGCCAGCAGCTTAGGACAGCGAAACACCGGGGAGCTGTTTTTT	CASSLGQRNTGELFF
NA	NA	TRBV5-6	TRBJ1-2	TGTGCCAGCAGCTTGATAGCCACCCGTAACTATGGCTACACCTTC	CASSLIATRNYGYTF
TRBD1	once	TRBV5-1	TRBJ1-1	TGCGCCAGCAGCTTGTCAACCTGGGGGACAGGGGAAAAGAACACTGAAGCTTTCTTT	CASSLSTWGTGEKNTEAFF
NA	few	TRBV10-3	TRBJ1-4	TGTGCCATCAGTGAGGACACAACTAATGAAAAACTGTTTTTT	CAISEDTTNEKLFF
NA	few	TRBV7-2	TRBJ1-6	TGTGCCAGCAGTCCGTCCTATTTAAGGGTCCCTCAGTCACCCCTCCACTTT	CASSPSYLRVPQSPLHF
NA	NA	TRBV6-1	TRBJ1-6	TGTGCCAGCAGGGTCAAGGGATTGGGGGTCCTTTATAATTCACCCCTCCACTTT	CASRVKGLGVLYNSPLHF
NA	once	TRBV3-1	TRBJ2-2	TGTGCCAGCAGCCAGGGGGAGTTAGCCGGGGAGCTGTTTTTT	CASSQGELAGELFF
NA	NA	TRBV12-3/TRBV12-4	TRBJ2-1	TGTGCCAGCACCCTCGTCGATGAGCAGTTCTTC	CASTLVDEQFF
TRBD1	few	TRBV5-1	TRBJ2-1	TGCGCCAGTGGAGGGGGACAGGAACACAATGAGCAGTTCTTC	CASGGGQEHNEQFF
NA	few	TRBV5-1	TRBJ2-2	TGCGCCAGCAGCCCTTTAAGTACGAACACCGGGGAGCTGTTTTTT	CASSPLSTNTGELFF
NA	NA	TRBV20-1	TRBJ2-1	TGCAGTGTTCGAGACCCCTACAATGAGCAGTTCTTC	CSVRDPYNEQFF
NA	NA	TRBV30	TRBJ1-6	TGTGCCTGGAGTGTGTCTGACTTTAATTCACCCCTCCACTTT	CAWSVSDFNSPLHF
TRBD1	few	TRBV15	TRBJ2-2	TGTGCCACCAGCAGAATGACAGGGCTCGCCGGGGAGCTGTTTTTT	CATSRMTGLAGELFF
TRBD2	NA	TRBV11-2	TRBJ2-7	TGTGCCAGCAGCTCGGGGGGACTAGCGGGAGATTACGAGCAGTACTTC	CASSSGGLAGDYEQYF
NA	NA	TRBV4-1	TRBJ1-2	TGCGCCAGCAGCCGTATAGGAAACAGGGCCCGGGATGGCTACACCTTC	CASSRIGNRARDGYTF
NA	NA	TRBV7-3	TRBJ1-4	TGTGCCAGCAGCCTCCCCGGGTTGGTGGATGAAAAACTGTTTTTT	CASSLPGLVDEKLFF
NA	few	TRBV30	TRBJ1-2	TGTGCCTGGAGTGCGAACAGGGTCTACACCTTC	CAWSANRVYTF
TRBD2	few	TRBV15	TRBJ2-5	TGTGCCACCAGGCCTGGGACTAGCGGGAGAGGGGAGACCCAGTACTTC	CATRPGTSGRGETQYF
NA	few	TRBV15	TRBJ2-2	TGTGCCACCAGCAGAGATTCAGGCGTCGGGGAGCTGTTTTTT	CATSRDSGVGELFF
NA	few	TRBV6-5	TRBJ1-5	TGTGCCAGCAGTTCGGGAGCCTTCAATCAGCCCCAGCATTTT	CASSSGAFNQPQHF
TRBD1	few	TRBV12-3/TRBV12-4	TRBJ1-2	TGTGCCAGCACCCCGGGACAGGGAGGCTATGGCTACACCTTC	CASTPGQGGYGYTF
TRBD2	medium-sized	TRBV12-3/TRBV12-4	TRBJ2-3	TGTGCCAGCAGTCCCCTGACTAGCGGGAGGGCAGATACGCAGTATTTT	CASSPLTSGRADTQYF